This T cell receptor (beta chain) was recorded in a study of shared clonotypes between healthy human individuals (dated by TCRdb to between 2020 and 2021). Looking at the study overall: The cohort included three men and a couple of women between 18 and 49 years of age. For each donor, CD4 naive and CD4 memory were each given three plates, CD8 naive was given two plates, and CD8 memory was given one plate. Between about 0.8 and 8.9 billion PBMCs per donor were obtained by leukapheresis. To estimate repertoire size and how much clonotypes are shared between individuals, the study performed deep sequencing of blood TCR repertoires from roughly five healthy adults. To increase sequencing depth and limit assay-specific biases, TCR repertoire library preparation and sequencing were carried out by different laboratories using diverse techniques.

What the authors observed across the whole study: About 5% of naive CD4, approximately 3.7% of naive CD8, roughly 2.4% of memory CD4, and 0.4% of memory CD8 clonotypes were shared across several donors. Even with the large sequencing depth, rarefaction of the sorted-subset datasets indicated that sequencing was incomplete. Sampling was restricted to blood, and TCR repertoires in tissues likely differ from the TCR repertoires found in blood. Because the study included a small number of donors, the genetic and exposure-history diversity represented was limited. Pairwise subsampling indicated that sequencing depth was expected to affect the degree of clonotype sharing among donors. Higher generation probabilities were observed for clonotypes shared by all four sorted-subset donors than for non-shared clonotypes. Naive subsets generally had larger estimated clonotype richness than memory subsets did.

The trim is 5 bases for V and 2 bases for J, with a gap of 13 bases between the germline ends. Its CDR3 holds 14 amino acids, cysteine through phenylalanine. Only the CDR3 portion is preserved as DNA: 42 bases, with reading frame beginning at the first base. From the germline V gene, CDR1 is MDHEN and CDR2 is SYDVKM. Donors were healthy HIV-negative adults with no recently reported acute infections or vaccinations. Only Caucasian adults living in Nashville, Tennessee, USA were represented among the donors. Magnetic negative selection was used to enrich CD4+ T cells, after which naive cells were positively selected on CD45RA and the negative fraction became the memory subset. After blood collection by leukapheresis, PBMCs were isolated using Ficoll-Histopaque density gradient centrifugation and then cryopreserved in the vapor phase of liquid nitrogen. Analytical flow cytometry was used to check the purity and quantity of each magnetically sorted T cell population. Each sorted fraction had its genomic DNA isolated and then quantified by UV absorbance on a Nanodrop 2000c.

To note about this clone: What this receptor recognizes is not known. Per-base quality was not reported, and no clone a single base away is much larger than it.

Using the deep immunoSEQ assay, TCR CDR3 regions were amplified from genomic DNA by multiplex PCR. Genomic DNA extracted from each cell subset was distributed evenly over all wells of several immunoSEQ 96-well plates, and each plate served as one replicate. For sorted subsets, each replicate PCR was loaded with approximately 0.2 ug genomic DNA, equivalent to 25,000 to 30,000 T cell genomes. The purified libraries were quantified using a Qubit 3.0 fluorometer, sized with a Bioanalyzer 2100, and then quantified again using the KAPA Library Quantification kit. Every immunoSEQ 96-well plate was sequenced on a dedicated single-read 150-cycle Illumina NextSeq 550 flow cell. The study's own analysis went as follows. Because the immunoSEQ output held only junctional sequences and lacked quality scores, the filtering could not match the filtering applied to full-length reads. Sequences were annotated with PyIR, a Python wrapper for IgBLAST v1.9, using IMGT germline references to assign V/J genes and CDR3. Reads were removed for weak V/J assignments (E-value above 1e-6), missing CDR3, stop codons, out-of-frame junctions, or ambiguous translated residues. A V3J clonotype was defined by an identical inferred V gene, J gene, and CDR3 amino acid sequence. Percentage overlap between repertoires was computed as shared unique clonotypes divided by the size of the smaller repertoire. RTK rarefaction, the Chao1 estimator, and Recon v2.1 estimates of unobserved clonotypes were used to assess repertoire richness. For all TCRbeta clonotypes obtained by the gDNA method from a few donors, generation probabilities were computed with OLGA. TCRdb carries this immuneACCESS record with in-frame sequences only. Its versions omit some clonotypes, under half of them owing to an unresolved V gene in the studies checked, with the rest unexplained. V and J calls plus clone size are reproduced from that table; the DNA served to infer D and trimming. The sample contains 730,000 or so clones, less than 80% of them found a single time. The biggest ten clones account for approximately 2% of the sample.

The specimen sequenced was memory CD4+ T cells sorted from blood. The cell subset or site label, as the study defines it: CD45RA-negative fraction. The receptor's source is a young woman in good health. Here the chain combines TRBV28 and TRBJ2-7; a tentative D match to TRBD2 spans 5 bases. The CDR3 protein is CASSPPGSTYEQYF. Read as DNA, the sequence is TGTGCCAGCAGTCCCCCGGGATCCACCTACGAGCAGTACTTC.